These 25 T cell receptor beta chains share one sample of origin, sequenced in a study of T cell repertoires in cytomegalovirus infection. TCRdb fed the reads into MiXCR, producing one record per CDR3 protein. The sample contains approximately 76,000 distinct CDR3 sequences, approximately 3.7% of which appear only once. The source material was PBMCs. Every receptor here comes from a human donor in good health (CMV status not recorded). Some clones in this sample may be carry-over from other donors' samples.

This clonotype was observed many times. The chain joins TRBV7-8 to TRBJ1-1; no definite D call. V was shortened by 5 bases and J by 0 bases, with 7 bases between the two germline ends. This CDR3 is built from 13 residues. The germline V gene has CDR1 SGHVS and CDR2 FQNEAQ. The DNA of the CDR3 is TGTGCCAGCAGCGCTCAATTGAACACTGAAGCTTTCTTT. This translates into CASSAQLNTEAFF.

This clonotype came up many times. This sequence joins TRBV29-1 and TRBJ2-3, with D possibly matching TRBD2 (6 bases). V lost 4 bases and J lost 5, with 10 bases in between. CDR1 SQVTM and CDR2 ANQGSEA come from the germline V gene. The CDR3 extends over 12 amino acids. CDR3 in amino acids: CSVVGGKDTQYF. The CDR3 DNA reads TGCAGCGTTGTGGGAGGTAAAGATACGCAGTATTTT.

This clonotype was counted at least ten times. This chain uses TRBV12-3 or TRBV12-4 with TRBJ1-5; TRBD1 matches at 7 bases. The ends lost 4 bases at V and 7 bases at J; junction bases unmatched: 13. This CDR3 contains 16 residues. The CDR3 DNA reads TGTGCCAGCAGTTACAGCACAGGGGAAGGGTACCAGCCCCAGCATTTT. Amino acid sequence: CASSYSTGEGYQPQHF.

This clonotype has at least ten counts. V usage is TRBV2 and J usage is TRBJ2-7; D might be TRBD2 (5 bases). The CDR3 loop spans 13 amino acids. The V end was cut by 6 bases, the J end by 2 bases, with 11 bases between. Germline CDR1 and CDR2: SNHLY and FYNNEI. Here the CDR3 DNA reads TGTGCCAGCAGCCCACTAGTTACCTACGAGCAGTACTTC. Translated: CASSPLVTYEQYF.

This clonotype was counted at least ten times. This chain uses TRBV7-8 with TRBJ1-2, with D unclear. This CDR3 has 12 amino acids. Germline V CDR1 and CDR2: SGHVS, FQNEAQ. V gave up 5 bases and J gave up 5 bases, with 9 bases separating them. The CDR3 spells CASSQGLYGYTF. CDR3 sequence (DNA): TGTGCCAGCAGCCAAGGATTATATGGCTACACCTTC.

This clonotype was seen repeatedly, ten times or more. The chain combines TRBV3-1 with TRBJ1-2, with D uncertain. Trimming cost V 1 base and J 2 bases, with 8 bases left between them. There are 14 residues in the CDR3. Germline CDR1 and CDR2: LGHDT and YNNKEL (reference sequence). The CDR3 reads CASSQAAANYGYTF. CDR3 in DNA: TGTGCCAGCAGCCAAGCGGCAGCAAACTATGGCTACACCTTC.

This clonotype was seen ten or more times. In DNA form, the CDR3 reads TGTGCCAGCAGTCCCACCAGGGGCCGCCTAGACTATGGCTACACCTTC. It translates to CASSPTRGRLDYGYTF. This chain uses TRBV27 with TRBJ1-2; D might be TRBD1 (6 bases). Trimming removed 5 bases at V and 3 bases at J, with 19 bases between. Germline V gene sequence: CDR1 MNHEY, CDR2 SMNVEV (reference sequence). This CDR3 has 16 amino acids.

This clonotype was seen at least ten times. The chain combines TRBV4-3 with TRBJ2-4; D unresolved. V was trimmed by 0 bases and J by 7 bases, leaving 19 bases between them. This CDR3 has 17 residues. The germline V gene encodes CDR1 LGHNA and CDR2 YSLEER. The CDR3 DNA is TGCGCCAGCAGCCAAGATTCGGGCGGAGCCCCCAGGAACATTCAGTACTTC. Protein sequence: CASSQDSGGAPRNIQYF.

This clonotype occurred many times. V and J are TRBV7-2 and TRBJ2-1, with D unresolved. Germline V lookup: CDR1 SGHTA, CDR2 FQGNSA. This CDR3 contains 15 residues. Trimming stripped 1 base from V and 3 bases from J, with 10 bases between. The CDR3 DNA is TGTGCCAGCAGCTTAGTTCGGCAGAGCTACAATGAGCAGTTCTTC. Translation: CASSLVRQSYNEQFF.

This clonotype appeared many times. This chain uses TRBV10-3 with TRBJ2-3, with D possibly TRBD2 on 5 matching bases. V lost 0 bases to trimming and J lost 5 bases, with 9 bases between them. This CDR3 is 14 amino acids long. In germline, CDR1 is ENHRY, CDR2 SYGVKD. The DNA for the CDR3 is TGTGCCATCAGTGAGTCGACACGGGGAGATACGCAGTATTTT. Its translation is CAISESTRGDTQYF.

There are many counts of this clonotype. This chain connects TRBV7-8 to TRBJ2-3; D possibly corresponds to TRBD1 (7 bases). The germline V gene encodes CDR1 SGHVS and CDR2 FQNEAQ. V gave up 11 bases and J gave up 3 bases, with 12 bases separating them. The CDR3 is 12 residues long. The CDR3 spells CASQGGTDTQYF. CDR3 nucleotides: TGTGCCTCCCAGGGGGGTACAGATACGCAGTATTTT.

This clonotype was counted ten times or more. Here the CDR3 reads CASSLGAGVSNQPQHF. Written as DNA, the CDR3 is TGTGCCAGCAGTTTAGGGGCTGGCGTTAGCAATCAGCCCCAGCATTTT. This chain links TRBV12-3 or TRBV12-4 with TRBJ1-5; D not resolved. The CDR3 consists of 16 residues. With 1 base removed from V and 0 bases from J, the gap between germline ends came to 10 bases.

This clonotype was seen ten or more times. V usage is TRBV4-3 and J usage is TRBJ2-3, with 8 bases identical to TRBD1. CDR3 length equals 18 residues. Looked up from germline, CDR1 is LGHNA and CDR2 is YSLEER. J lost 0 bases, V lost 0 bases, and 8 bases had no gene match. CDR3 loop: CASSQETPRTGSTDTQYF. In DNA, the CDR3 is TGCGCCAGCAGCCAAGAAACACCCAGGACAGGGAGCACAGATACGCAGTATTTT.

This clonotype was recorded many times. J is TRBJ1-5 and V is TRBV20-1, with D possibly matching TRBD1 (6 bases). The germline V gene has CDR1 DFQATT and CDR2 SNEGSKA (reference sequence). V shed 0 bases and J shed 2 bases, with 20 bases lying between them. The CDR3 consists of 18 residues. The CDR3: CSARELGAQIFGNQPQHF. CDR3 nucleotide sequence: TGCAGTGCTAGAGAATTGGGGGCGCAGATTTTTGGCAATCAGCCCCAGCATTTT.

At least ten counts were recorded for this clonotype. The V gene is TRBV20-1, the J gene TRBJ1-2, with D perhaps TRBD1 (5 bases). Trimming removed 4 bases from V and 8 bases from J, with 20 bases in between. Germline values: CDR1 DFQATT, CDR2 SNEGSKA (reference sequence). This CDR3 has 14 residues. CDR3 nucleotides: TGCAGTGCTACGGCCAGGGACCTTGTTGGAGGCTACACCTTC. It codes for CSATARDLVGGYTF.

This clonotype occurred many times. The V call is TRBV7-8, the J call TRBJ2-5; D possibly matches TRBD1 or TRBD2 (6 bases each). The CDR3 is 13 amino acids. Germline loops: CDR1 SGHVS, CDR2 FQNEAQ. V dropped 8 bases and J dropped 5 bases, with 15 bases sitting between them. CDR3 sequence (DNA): TGTGCCAGCGGGGGCGCGGCGGGGGAGACCCAGTACTTC. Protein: CASGGAAGETQYF.

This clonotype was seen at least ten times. The CDR3 is CASSLDNQPQHF. In nucleotides, the CDR3 is TGTGCCAGCAGCTTAGACAATCAGCCCCAGCATTTT. The chain joins TRBV5-6 to TRBJ1-5; D ambiguous. Deletions cut 2 bases from V and 3 bases from J, with 3 bases between. The CDR3 totals 12 residues. Germline loops: CDR1 SGHDT, CDR2 YYEEEE.

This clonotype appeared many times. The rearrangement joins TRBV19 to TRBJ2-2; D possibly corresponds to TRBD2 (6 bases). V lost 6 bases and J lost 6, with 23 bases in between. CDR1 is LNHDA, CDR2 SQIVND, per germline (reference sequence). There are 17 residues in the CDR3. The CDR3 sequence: CASRSIPAGSRAGELFF. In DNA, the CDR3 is TGTGCCAGTAGATCGATACCCGCGGGGTCGAGGGCCGGGGAGCTGTTTTTT.

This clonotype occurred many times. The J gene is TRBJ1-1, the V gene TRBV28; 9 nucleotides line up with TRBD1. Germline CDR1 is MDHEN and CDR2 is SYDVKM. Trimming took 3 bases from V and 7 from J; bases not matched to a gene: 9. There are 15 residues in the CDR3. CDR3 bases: TGTGCCAGCAGTTTTCATGTGACAGGGGGTGTTGAAGCTTTCTTT. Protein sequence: CASSFHVTGGVEAFF. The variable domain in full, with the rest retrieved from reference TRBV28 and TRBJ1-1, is DVKVTQSSRYLVKRTGEKVFLECVQDMDHENMFWYRQDPGLGLRLIYFSYDVKMKEKGDIPEGYSVSREKKERFSLILESASTNQTSMYLCASSFHVTGGVEAFFGQGTRLTVV.

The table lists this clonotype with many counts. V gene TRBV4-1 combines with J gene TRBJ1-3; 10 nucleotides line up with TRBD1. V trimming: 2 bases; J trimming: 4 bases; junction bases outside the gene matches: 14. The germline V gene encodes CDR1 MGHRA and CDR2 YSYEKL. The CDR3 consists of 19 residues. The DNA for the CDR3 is TGCGCCAGCAGCCAACGCCGCCTTTGGGACAGGGGAGGCGGAAACACCATATATTTT. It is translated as CASSQRRLWDRGGGNTIYF.

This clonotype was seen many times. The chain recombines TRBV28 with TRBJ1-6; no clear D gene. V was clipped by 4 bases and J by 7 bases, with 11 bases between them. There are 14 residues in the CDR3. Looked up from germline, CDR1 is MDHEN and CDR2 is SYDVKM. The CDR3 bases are TGTGCCAGCAGTTCCCCCATAAAGAATTCACCCCTCCACTTT. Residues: CASSSPIKNSPLHF.

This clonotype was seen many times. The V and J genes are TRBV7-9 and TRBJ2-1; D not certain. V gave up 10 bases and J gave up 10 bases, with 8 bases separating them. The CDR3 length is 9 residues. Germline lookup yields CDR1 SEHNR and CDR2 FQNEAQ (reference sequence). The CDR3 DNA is TGTGCCATCCGAGAGGAGCAGTTCTTC. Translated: CAIREEQFF.

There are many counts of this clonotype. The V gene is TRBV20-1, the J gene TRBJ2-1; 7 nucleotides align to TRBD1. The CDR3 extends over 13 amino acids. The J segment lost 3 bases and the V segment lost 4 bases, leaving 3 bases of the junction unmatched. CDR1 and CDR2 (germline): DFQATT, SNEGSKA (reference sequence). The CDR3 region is CSATRDSYNEQFF. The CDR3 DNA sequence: TGCAGTGCTACTCGGGACAGCTACAATGAGCAGTTCTTC.

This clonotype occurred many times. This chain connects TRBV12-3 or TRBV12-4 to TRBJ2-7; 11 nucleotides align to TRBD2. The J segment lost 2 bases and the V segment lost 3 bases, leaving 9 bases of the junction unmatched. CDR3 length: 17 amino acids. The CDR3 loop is CASSFALAGAQPYEQYF. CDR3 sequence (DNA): TGTGCCAGCAGTTTTGCACTAGCGGGGGCACAACCCTACGAGCAGTACTTC.

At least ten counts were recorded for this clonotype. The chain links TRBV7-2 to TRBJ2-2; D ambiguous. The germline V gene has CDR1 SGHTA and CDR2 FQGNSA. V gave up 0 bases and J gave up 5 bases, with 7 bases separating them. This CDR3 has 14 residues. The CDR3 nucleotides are TGTGCCAGCAGCTTAGCCCCCGGGACCGGGGAGCTGTTTTTT. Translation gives CASSLAPGTGELFF.